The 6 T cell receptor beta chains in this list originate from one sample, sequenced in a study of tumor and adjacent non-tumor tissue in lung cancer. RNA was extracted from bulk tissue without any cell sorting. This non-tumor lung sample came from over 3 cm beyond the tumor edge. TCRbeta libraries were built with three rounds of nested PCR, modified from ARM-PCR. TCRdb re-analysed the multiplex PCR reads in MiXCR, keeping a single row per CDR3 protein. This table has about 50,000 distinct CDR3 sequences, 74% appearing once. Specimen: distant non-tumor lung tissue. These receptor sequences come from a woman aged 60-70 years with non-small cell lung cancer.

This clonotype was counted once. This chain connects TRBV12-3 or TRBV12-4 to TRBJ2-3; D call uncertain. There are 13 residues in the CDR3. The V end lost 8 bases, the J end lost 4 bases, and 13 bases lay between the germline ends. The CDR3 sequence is CASCSCGADTQYF. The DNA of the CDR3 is TGTGCCAGCTGTTCCTGCGGTGCAGATACGCAGTATTTT.

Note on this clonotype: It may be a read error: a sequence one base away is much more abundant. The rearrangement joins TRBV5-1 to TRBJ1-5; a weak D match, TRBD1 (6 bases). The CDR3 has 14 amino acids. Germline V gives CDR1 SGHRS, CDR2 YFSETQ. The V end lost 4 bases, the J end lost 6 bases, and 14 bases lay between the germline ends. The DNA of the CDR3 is TGCGCCAGCAGCCGAACAGGGTTCGCTCAGCCCCAGCATTTT. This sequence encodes CASSRTGFAQPQHF.

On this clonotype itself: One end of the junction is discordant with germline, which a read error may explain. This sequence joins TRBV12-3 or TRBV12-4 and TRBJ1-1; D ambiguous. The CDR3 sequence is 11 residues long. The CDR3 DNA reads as TGTGCCAGCGGTTTAAAGACTGAAGCTTTCTTT. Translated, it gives CASGLKTEAFF.

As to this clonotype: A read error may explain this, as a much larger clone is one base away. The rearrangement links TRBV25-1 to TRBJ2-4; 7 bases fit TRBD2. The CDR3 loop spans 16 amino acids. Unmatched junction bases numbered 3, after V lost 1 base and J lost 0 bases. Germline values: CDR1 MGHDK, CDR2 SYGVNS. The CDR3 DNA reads TGTGCCAGCAGTGAATGTAGCGGGCTAGCCAAAAACATTCAGTACTTC. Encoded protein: CASSECSGLAKNIQYF.

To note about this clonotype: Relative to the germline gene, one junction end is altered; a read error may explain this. This CDR3 reads CVSSAPFEYEQYF. The CDR3 region has the DNA TGTGTCAGCAGCGCGCCCTTCGAGTACGAGCAGTACTTC. V usage is TRBV13 and J usage is TRBJ2-7; D gene ambiguous. Per germline, CDR1 PRHDT and CDR2 FYEKMQ (reference sequence). CDR3 size: 13 residues. Drawing the rest from reference TRBV13 and TRBJ2-7, the complete variable domain is AAGVIQSPRHLIKEKRETATLKCYPIPRHDTVYWYQQGPGQDPQFLISFYEKMQSDKGSIPDRFSAQQFSDYHSELNMSSLELGDSALYFCVSSAPFEYEQYFGPGTRLTVT.

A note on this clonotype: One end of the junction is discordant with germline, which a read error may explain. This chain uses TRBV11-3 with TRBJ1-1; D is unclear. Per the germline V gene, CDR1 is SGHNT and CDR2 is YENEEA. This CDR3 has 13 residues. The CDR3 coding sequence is TGTACCAGCCGGTCGGACGGTAACACTGAAGCTTTCTTT. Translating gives CTSRSDGNTEAFF.